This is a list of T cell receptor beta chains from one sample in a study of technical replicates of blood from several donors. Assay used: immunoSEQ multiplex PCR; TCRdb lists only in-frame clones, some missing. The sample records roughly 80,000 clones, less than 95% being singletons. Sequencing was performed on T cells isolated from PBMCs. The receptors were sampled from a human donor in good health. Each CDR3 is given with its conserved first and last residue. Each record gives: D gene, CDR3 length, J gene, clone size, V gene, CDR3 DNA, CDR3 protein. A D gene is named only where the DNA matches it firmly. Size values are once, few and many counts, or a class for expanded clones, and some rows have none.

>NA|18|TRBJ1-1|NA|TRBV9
TGTGCCAGCAGCGTAGAGCCCGGGGGGGTCCCGAGGGGTACTGAAGCTTTCTTT
CASSVEPGGVPRGTEAFF
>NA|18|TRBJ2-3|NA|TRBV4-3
TGCGCCAGCAGCCAAGAAGTGGACCTAACTAGGAGGACAGATACGCAGTATTTT
CASSQEVDLTRRTDTQYF
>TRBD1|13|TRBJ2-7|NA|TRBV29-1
TGCAGCGTTCGCCGGGACAGGGACTACGAGCAGTACTTC
CSVRRDRDYEQYF
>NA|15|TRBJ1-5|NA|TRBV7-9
TGTGCCAGCAGCTTAGATTCGGGAGGAGGTCAGCCCCAGCATTTT
CASSLDSGGGQPQHF
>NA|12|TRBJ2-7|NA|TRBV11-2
TGTGCCAGCAGCTCACTCTCCTACGAGCAGTACTTC
CASSSLSYEQYF
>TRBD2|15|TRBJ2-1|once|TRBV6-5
TGTGCCAGCAGTTGGGGGACTAGCTTTTCAAATGAGCAGTTCTTC
CASSWGTSFSNEQFF
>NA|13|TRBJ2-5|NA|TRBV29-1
TGCAGCGTTGATTGGGGGGGGCGAGAGACCCAGTACTTC
CSVDWGGRETQYF
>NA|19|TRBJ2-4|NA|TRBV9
TGTGCCAGCAGCTCCACCCCAATTGACAGTATCGGGGCCAAAAACATTCAGTACTTC
CASSSTPIDSIGAKNIQYF
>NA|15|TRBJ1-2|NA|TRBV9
TGTGCCAGCAGCGTAGACGGCTCCACTATCTATGGCTACACCTTC
CASSVDGSTIYGYTF
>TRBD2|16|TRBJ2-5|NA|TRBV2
TGTGCCAGCAGTGAAAATAGGGGACTAGTCCAAGAGACCCAGTACTTC
CASSENRGLVQETQYF
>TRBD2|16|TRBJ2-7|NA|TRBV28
TGTGCCAGCAGTTTGGGACTAGCGGGAGAAACCTACGAGCAGTACTTC
CASSLGLAGETYEQYF
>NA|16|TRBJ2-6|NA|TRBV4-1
TGCGCCAGCAGCAATTCGGCAGGTTCCGGGGCCAACGTCCTGACTTTC
CASSNSAGSGANVLTF
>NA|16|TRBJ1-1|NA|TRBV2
TGTGCCAGCAGTGAAATAGGGGGTTTTAGGGACACTGAAGCTTTCTTT
CASSEIGGFRDTEAFF
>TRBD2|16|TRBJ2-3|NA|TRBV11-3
TGTGCCAGCAGCACGGGACTAGCGGGAGAGGGAGATACGCAGTATTTT
CASSTGLAGEGDTQYF
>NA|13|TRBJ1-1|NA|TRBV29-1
TGCAGCGTCCCGACGGGAGGACCCGCGGAAGCTTTCTTT
CSVPTGGPAEAFF
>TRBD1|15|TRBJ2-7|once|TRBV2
TGTGCCAGCAGCATCACCCAGGACAGGGCCTCCGAGCAGTACTTC
CASSITQDRASEQYF
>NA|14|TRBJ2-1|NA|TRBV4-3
TGCGCCAGCAGCCAAACGGAGAACCACAATGAGCAGTTCTTC
CASSQTENHNEQFF
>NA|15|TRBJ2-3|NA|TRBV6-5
TGTGCCAGCAGCAGATCCTCCCCCCTCACAGATACGCAGTATTTT
CASSRSSPLTDTQYF
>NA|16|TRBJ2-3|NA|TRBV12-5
TGTGCTAGTGGTTCCCCCCAGGGATATTCCACAGATACGCAGTATTTT
CASGSPQGYSTDTQYF
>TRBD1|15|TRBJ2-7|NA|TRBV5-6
TGTGCCAGCAGCTTGTTCGACAGGGGGCTAAGGGAGCAGTACTTC
CASSLFDRGLREQYF
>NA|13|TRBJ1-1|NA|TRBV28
TGTGCCAGCGTCCTTGGCCTTCACACTGAAGCTTTCTTT
CASVLGLHTEAFF
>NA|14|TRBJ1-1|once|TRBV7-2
TGTGCCAGCAGCTTGACAGTCATGAACACTGAAGCTTTCTTT
CASSLTVMNTEAFF
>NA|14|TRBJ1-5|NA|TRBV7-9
TGTGCCAGCAGCTTAGACTTAATGGATCAGCCCCAGCATTTT
CASSLDLMDQPQHF
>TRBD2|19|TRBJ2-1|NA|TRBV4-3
TGCGCCAGCAGCCAGGGGTATCGGACCTTGGCGGGGGCCTACAATGAGCAGTTCTTC
CASSQGYRTLAGAYNEQFF
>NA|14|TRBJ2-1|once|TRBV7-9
TGTGCCAGCAGCTTAGAGGGGTCCTACAATGAGCAGTTCTTC
CASSLEGSYNEQFF
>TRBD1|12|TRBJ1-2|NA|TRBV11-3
TGTGCCAGCAGCGCTTGGACAGGGAGCTACACCTTC
CASSAWTGSYTF
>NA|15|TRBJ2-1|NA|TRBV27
TGTGCCAGCAGTTTAGAATCGAGCTCCTACAATGAGCAGTTCTTC
CASSLESSSYNEQFF
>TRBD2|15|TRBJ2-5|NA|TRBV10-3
TGTGCCATCAGTGACCGGCGGGAGGGTCAAGAGACCCAGTACTTC
CAISDRREGQETQYF
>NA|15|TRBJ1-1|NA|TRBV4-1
TGCGCCAGCAGCCACTCGGACAGAGTGAACACTGAAGCTTTCTTT
CASSHSDRVNTEAFF
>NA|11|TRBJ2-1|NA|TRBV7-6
TGTGCCAGCAGCATTAGGGGGGAGCAGTTCTTC
CASSIRGEQFF
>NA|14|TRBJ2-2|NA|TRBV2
TGTGCCAGCGCCGGGAGCGGGCCCACCGGGGAGCTGTTTTTT
CASAGSGPTGELFF